The clone carrying this TCR beta chain was detected only a few times. The antigen remains unidentified. The data originate from a study of T-cell memory formation after mild COVID-19. Study-level points and caveats: Second-wave clones with a day 37 peak had unconfirmed SARS-CoV-2 specificity.

The CDR3 is 12 residues long. CDR1 is LGHNT and CDR2 is FRNRAP in the germline V gene. The ends were cut back, 0 bases at V and 3 bases at J, with 2 bases in the middle. TCRdb ran MiXCR on the 5' RACE reads and lists one entry per CDR3 protein. The data contain around 310,000 distinct CDR3 sequences, under 25% of them singletons. The sample comprised PBMCs or a T cell subset sorted from them (not recorded which). This chain uses TRBV12-5 with TRBJ1-1; D gene ambiguous. The sequence came from a man aged 18 to 29 who had mild COVID-19 (a few samples of this study predate the infection). Cell type and time point are not known. The CDR3 bases are TGTGCTAGTGGTTTGGTAGACACTGAAGCTTTCTTT. Amino acid sequence: CASGLVDTEAFF.